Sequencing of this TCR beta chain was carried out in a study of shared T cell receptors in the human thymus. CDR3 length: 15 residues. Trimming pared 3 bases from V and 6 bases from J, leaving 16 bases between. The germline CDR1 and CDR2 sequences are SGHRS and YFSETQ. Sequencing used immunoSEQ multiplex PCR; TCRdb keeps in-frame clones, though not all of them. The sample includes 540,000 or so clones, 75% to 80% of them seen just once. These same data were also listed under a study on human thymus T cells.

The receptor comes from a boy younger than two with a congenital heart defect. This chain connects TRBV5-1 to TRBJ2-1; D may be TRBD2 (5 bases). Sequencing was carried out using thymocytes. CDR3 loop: CASSSGSIPLNEQFF. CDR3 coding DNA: TGCGCCAGCAGCTCGGGGTCTATCCCCCTCAATGAGCAGTTCTTC.